The present T cell receptor beta chain was sequenced within a study of T cells in Graves' hyperthyroidism and ophthalmopathy (dated by TCRdb to between 2017 and 2020). With regard to the full study: Peripheral blood was collected at initial diagnosis, before any treatment. In more than 5 Graves' hyperthyroidism patients, the study also compared T-cell repertoires from thyroid tissue with T-cell repertoires from blood. According to the paper, TCR Vbeta CDR3 sequencing was carried out on more than 120 peripheral blood samples, which came from under 50 ophthalmopathy, under 80 hyperthyroidism and approximately 17 progressor patients. An independent validation cohort of fewer than 20 hyperthyroidism patients and roughly 16 patients who later progressed to ophthalmopathy tested prospective prediction of ophthalmopathy. The approximately 100 discovery patients were divided at random into training and test sets in a 7:3 ratio. Once sampling was done, hyperthyroidism patients were given methimazole at a starting dose of 30 mg daily, whereas ophthalmopathy patients were given high-dose intravenous methylprednisolone. To identify distinguishing TCR V-J signatures, a discovery cohort of some 100 patients was used, comprising 40 to 45 with Graves' ophthalmopathy and some 60 with stable Graves' hyperthyroidism. General study outcomes and caveats: Most expanded thyroid clonotypes (frequency above 0.001) were also detected in blood, suggesting blood repertoires may reflect thyroid immune responses. A 13 V-J signature model separated ophthalmopathy from stable hyperthyroidism, with roughly 88% sensitivity and 81.08% specificity in cross-validation and 80%/75% in testing. No statistical method was used to fix the sample size in advance, and group allocation was not hidden from the investigators. In validation, the model predicted progression to ophthalmopathy with around 71% sensitivity and 72% to 85% specificity, a median of about six months before onset.

The TCR beta CDR3 regions were amplified from RNA transcripts. For the first round of RT-PCR on the TCR CDR3, the HTBI primer set was used together with the Qiagen OneStep RT-PCR kit. The libraries were constructed in a second round of multiplex PCR and then size-selected and purified. Paired-end sequencing of the libraries was performed with 100 bp reads on an Illumina HiSeq2000. The original pipeline was this. SOAPnuke was used to process the raw data, with reads discarded if the reads contained adapters or uncalled bases, had a mean Phred below 15, or lacked an exact constant-primer or identifier match. COPE v1.2.5 was used to merge the high-quality paired reads, and each unique nucleotide sequence was defined as a clonotype. MiTCR v1.1 was used to align clonotypes to the IMGT TRBV, TRBD and TRBJ reference segments. Analysis was restricted to V-J combinations with a frequency above 0.0001, which covered 99.2% of repertoires. The TCS score was defined as F50 (clonal expansion) divided by E x V (chaos), with BLOSUM62-based TCRdist calculated between CDR3 peptides within each V-J. Welch's t-statistics and random forest reduced some 510 V-J features to about 12, which were used in a naive Bayes classifier (R e1071). TCRdb passed the public sequencing reads through fastp at Q25 and MiXCR, retaining productive beta sequences. Each entry merges the rows of one CDR3 protein and shows their most common DNA and genes. The V and J calls, along with clone size, are taken from TCRdb and not from the paper's own processing. The sample table lists roughly 200,000 distinct CDR3 sequences, 17% of them with a count of one. Together, the top ten hold roughly 55% of the sample.

Graves' hyperthyroidism was defined as stable when no progression to ophthalmopathy occurred over 18 months of follow-up. Hyperthyroidism patients were aged 18 to 65 years and newly diagnosed, with disease duration of less than 2 months. Exclusion was applied to patients with uncontrolled infections, other autoimmune diseases, pregnancy or lactation. Diagnoses were based on clinical symptoms, serum thyroxine and TRAb, thyroid ultrasound and orbital computed tomography. PBMCs were isolated from about 9.2 ml of fresh peripheral blood by Ficoll-Paque density gradient centrifugation. Total RNA was extracted with Trizol reagent, and quality was checked on an Agilent 2100 Bioanalyzer. The CDR3 numbers 13 residues from cysteine through phenylalanine. Only CDR3 DNA remains: 39 bases, in frame from the first base. Per the germline V gene (reference sequence), SSHAT is the CDR1 and FNYEAQ is the CDR2. Note on this clonotype: The specificity of this receptor is unknown. One junction end does not reproduce the germline sequence, and a read error may be involved.

The sample was blood. This TCR derives from a woman in her forties or fifties with Graves' hyperthyroidism. The chain uses TRBV7-7 and TRBJ2-7; the D gene is possibly TRBD2, with 6 bases matching. The CDR3 protein is CASSPGLNYEQYF. The DNA is TGTGCTAGCAGCCCGGGACTCAACTACGAGCAGTACTTC.